This TCR beta chain emerged from a study of T and B cells in COVID-19 patients. Study results and caveats: Early severe-case samples and blood from mildly ill patients during symptoms were in short supply.

V shed 3 bases and J 4 bases; nucleotides not matched to a gene: 9. The CDR3 is 16 residues long. Per germline, CDR1 SEHNR and CDR2 FQNEAQ (reference sequence). A note on this clonotype: The antigen is not known.

TRB rearrangements were amplified by multiplex PCR with BIOMED2 TRB-A/B primers. Using its own MiXCR run on the multiplex PCR reads, TCRdb lists one record per CDR3 protein. Of 20,000 or so distinct CDR3 sequences in the sample, under 30% are singletons; the top ten hold around 2.8%. Blood genomic DNA input for TRB amplification was about 250-500 ng. Sequenced: blood. This clonotype originated in a human donor who had recovered from COVID-19. This rearrangement joins TRBV7-9 to TRBJ1-1; 9 bases align to TRBD1. The DNA for the CDR3 is TGTGCCAGCAGCTTGGTACAGGGGGCTGGCGGCACTGAAGCTTTCTTT. Its translation is CASSLVQGAGGTEAFF. Complete variable domain (other parts from reference TRBV7-9 and TRBJ1-1): DTGVSQNPRHKITKRGQNVTFRCDPISEHNRLYWYRQTLGQGPEFLTYFQNEAQLEKSRLLSDRFSAERPKGSFSTLEIQRTEQGDSAMYLCASSLVQGAGGTEAFFGQGTRLTVV.